A single sample gave rise to the 8 T cell receptor beta chains below, sequenced in a study of cytomegalovirus exposure and HLA in healthy donors. Primers for the PCR totalled 60 Vbeta and 13 Jbeta. Sequencing was performed with immunoSEQ multiplex PCR; in TCRdb, only in-frame clones are kept and a portion is missing. Its table records 77,000 or so clones. Material: PBMCs. The receptors derive from a man aged 30-40 years in good health and CMV-seronegative.

The CDR3 bases are TGTGCCATCAGCGGAGGTACAGATACGCAGTATTTT. Translating it yields CAISGGTDTQYF. V gene TRBV10-3 combines with J gene TRBJ2-3; possibly TRBD2 for D (5 bases). The CDR3 spans 12 residues. Trimming shortened V by 6 bases and J by 3 bases, and 7 bases separated the two germline ends. Germline V gene sequence: CDR1 ENHRY, CDR2 SYGVKD.

This chain uses TRBV7-9 with TRBJ2-5, with TRBD2 matching 7 bases. CDR3 size: 15 residues. The trim removed 4 bases at V and 1 base at J, leaving 6 bases unmatched. Germline assignment: CDR1 SEHNR and CDR2 FQNEAQ (reference sequence). DNA of the CDR3: TGTGCCAGCAGCTACTATCCGGGGGGCCAAGAGACCCAGTACTTC. Protein sequence: CASSYYPGGQETQYF.

The CDR3 bases are TGTGCCAGCAGTGAACCGGGACTAGCGGCTAAAGAGCAGTACTTC. Amino acid sequence: CASSEPGLAAKEQYF. The V call is TRBV6-1, the J call TRBJ2-7; TRBD2 matches 11 bases. The V gene's germline CDR1 is MNHNS and CDR2 SASEGT. CDR3 length: 15 amino acids. V shed 2 bases, J shed 7 bases, and the junction held 7 bases outside the gene matches.

The chain recombines TRBV14 with TRBJ2-7; perhaps TRBD1 as D (6 bases). Per germline, CDR1 SGHDN and CDR2 FVKESK. This CDR3 comprises 13 residues. Trimming took 0 bases from V and 7 from J, leaving 10 bases between them. The CDR3 coding sequence is TGTGCCAGCAGCCAAGATGGGGGCATAGAGCAGTACTTC. This translates into CASSQDGGIEQYF.

This chain connects TRBV7-9 to TRBJ2-1, with 9 bases lining up with TRBD2. The junction had 12 bases not matched to a gene; V was cut back by 5 bases and J by 10 bases. There are 15 residues in the CDR3. In germline, CDR1 is SEHNR, CDR2 FQNEAQ (reference sequence). CDR3 loop: CASSLTIAGVQEQFF. DNA for the CDR3: TGTGCCAGCAGCCTGACAATAGCGGGGGTTCAAGAGCAGTTCTTC.

The gene calls are TRBV6-6 and TRBJ2-7, with 7 bases that match TRBD1. The CDR3 is 13 residues long. The germline gives CDR1 MNHNY, CDR2 SVGAGI (reference sequence). With V trimmed by 2 bases and J by 6 bases, 4 bases remained unmatched. CDR3 bases: TGTGCCAGCAGTTACGAGGGGGCGGGCGAGCAGTACTTC. Its translation is CASSYEGAGEQYF.

The rearrangement uses TRBV6-5 and TRBJ1-1, with D possibly matching TRBD1 (5 bases). Germline CDR1 reads MNHEY; CDR2 reads SVGAGI. Trimming removed 5 bases from V and 1 base from J, with 14 bases in between. The CDR3 totals 15 residues. CDR3 in amino acids: CASSVNQGTNTEAFF. CDR3 in DNA: TGTGCCAGCAGTGTTAATCAGGGTACGAACACTGAAGCTTTCTTT.

The chain recombines TRBV19 with TRBJ1-1; 7 nucleotides match TRBD1. The CDR3 has 15 amino acids. After removal of 2 bases from V and 2 bases from J, the junction contained 5 bases not matched to a gene. CDR1 LNHDA and CDR2 SQIVND come from the germline V gene (reference sequence). The CDR3 spells CASSILQGGNTEAFF. For the CDR3, the DNA is TGTGCCAGTAGTATACTCCAGGGGGGTAACACTGAAGCTTTCTTT.